This T cell receptor (beta chain) was observed in a study of T cells in Graves' hyperthyroidism and ophthalmopathy. Study at large: Peripheral blood specimens were obtained at initial diagnosis, prior to any treatment.

CDR3 length: 13 amino acids. Germline CDR1 is SGHRS and CDR2 is YFSETQ. From RNA transcripts, TCR beta CDR3 regions were amplified. An initial round of RT-PCR targeting the TCR CDR3 relied on the HTBI primer set. One entry per CDR3 protein, called by TCRdb with MiXCR from the multiplex PCR reads. The sample holds about half a million distinct CDR3 sequences; 15% to 20% are singletons and the top ten take less than 30%. A NOSPECS grade of at least 4, a Clinical Activity Score of at least 3 and duration under 3 months were recorded in ophthalmopathy patients. Exclusion followed for patients with uncontrolled infection, other autoimmune disease, pregnancy or lactation. Isolation of PBMCs was performed on approximately 10 ml fresh peripheral blood. This clonotype was observed a few times. Its ends do not fully match the called genes, so a read error is possible.

The TCR comes from a woman aged 25 to 39 with Graves' ophthalmopathy. The gene calls are TRBV5-1 and TRBJ2-2, with unresolved D. Material for sequencing was blood. The CDR3 here is CASTFRNVGELFF. The CDR3 nucleotides are TGTGCCAGCACCTTCCGAAATGTCGGGGAGCTGTTTTTT.